The sequence of this T cell receptor beta chain was determined in a study of T cell repertoires in cytomegalovirus infection (dated by TCRdb to the late 2010s). Concerning the study at large: Because public TCR beta signatures pointed to carriage of CMV infection together with the matching HLA type, the HLA type of each donor mattered for the analysis.

Many counts were recorded for this clonotype. Its antigen remains unidentified. The sample holds no much larger clone one base away, and base qualities are not on file. What the study reported, not specific to this receptor: In both this cohort and an independent cohort of 350 or so donors, the cumulative frequency of public TCR beta family members distinguished carriers of CMV infection plus the relevant HLA type. The ex vivo response was dominated by HLA-C-restricted CMV-specific TCR beta clonotypes, which also provided the single most frequent clonotype in two of eight donors.

V and J lose 6 bases and 5 bases, and a span of 7 bases separates them. Spanning cysteine to phenylalanine, the CDR3 consists of 11 amino acids. The read is trimmed to its CDR3 DNA, 33 bases read in frame from base 1. The germline V gene provides CDR1 MDHEN and CDR2 SYDVKM. The instrument was an Illumina HiSeq 1500. Starting from the raw public reads, TCRdb applied fastp trimming at Q25, assembled clones with MiXCR and retained in-frame beta chains. Under each unique CDR3 protein, matching rows form one entry showing the most common genes and DNA. The sample yields 200,000 to 250,000 distinct CDR3 sequences; roughly 20% were counted once. The ten largest account for approximately 18% of the sample.

The source of this sequence is a human donor in good health (CMV status not recorded). Some clones in this sample may be carry-over from other donors' samples. The chain couples TRBV28 to TRBJ1-1, with no D gene named confidently. The specimen sequenced was CD8+ T cells from PBMCs. The nucleotide sequence reads TGTGCCAGCAGCCCCGGAACTGAAGCTTTCTTT. Translated, it reads CASSPGTEAFF.